This TCR beta chain was recovered during a study of human T cells and chemical hapten exposure. This CDR3 spans 13 amino acids. CDR1 and CDR2 from the germline V gene are MNHEY and SMNVEV (reference sequence). The ends were cut back, 6 bases at V and 0 bases at J, with 8 bases in the middle. A single record per CDR3 protein comes from TCRdb applying MiXCR to the RACE reads. There are fewer than 350,000 distinct CDR3 sequences in the sample; about 7.7% occur only once, and more than 0.95% lies in the top ten. The time point was: pre-sensitization, week 0. As for treatment: therapeutic diphenylcyclopropenone sensitization with weekly scalp DPC. Blood sampling occurred before each patch-test application.

The source material was whole blood, sampled in connection with sensitization to the hapten diphenylcyclopropenone (DPC). The gene calls are TRBV27 and TRBJ1-1; D gene uncertain. The TCR comes from a young man with alopecia areata. Some clones in this sample may be carry-over from other donors' samples. The CDR3 DNA reads TGTGCCAGCAGGGGTCCTATGAACACTGAAGCTTTCTTT. Residues: CASRGPMNTEAFF.